Shown below are 25 T cell receptor beta chains from a single sample sequenced in a study of T cell repertoires in cytomegalovirus infection. TCRdb re-called the reads through MiXCR, storing one row per CDR3 protein. This sample has 150,000 to 200,000 distinct CDR3 sequences, with roughly 14% found just once. Sequences were obtained from PBMCs. The receptors come from a human donor in good health (CMV status not recorded). Some clones in this sample may be carry-over from other donors' samples.

This clonotype was observed many times. The chain employs TRBV11-2 and TRBJ1-1; the D is unclear. Trimming removed 0 bases at V and 8 bases at J, with 10 bases between. The CDR3 sequence is 13 residues long. The germline V gene has CDR1 SGHAT and CDR2 FQNNGV. The CDR3 DNA reads TGTGCCAGCAGCTTAGATCGGGCAGCCGAAGCTTTCTTT. Amino acids: CASSLDRAAEAFF.

The chain has TRBV28 and TRBJ1-6, with TRBD1 as a possible D gene (5 bases). Germline CDR1 MDHEN, CDR2 SYDVKM. Deletions cut 6 bases from V and 6 bases from J, with 15 bases between. The CDR3 sequence is 15 residues long. CDR3 DNA sequence: TGTGCCAGCAGGGCGCCGGGACTTTTTAATTCACCCCTCCACTTT. Protein sequence: CASRAPGLFNSPLHF.

This clonotype was recorded a few times. The rearrangement joins TRBV14 to TRBJ2-1; no clear D gene. V lost 0 bases and J lost 7, with 13 bases in between. Germline CDR1 and CDR2: SGHDN and FVKESK. CDR3 length: 15 residues. The CDR3 reads CASSQDVGVFNEQFF. The CDR3 DNA is TGTGCCAGCAGCCAAGATGTCGGCGTGTTTAATGAGCAGTTCTTC.

This clonotype was observed many times. V and J are TRBV5-5 and TRBJ1-5; 7 bases align to TRBD1. This CDR3 contains 18 residues. The ends lost 3 bases at V and 3 bases at J; junction bases unmatched: 15. Germline V lookup: CDR1 SGHKS, CDR2 YYEKEE (reference sequence). The CDR3 region has the DNA TGTGCCAGCAGCTCAGGATTAGGCGGGACAGCTAACAATCAGCCCCAGCATTTT. Translation gives CASSSGLGGTANNQPQHF.

This chain joins TRBV29-1 and TRBJ2-3, with 13 bases aligning to TRBD2. This CDR3 spans 20 amino acids. V was pared by 7 bases and J by 0 bases, with 19 bases of the junction left unmatched. Per germline, CDR1 SQVTM and CDR2 ANQGSEA. The CDR3 region has the DNA TGCAGCGCCAAACTCTCACCGGGACTAGCGGGGAGACCTAGCACAGATACGCAGTATTTT. Translating it yields CSAKLSPGLAGRPSTDTQYF.

This clonotype was recorded a few times. V gene TRBV29-1 combines with J gene TRBJ2-7; 10 bases agree with TRBD1. V shed 3 bases, J shed 2 bases, and the junction held 4 bases outside the gene matches. The CDR3 spans 14 residues. Germline V CDR1 and CDR2: SQVTM, ANQGSEA. The CDR3 nucleotides read TGCAGCGTTGACGGGACAGGGGTGCCCTACGAGCAGTACTTC. Translated, it gives CSVDGTGVPYEQYF.

The genes are TRBV12-3 or TRBV12-4 and TRBJ2-1; D unresolved. The V end lost 3 bases, the J end lost 8 bases, and 14 bases lay between the germline ends. CDR3 length: 14 amino acids. The CDR3 protein is CASSFERPMDEQFF. The CDR3, as DNA: TGTGCCAGCAGTTTTGAACGTCCCATGGATGAGCAGTTCTTC.

In its sample, this clonotype was seen a few times. V gene TRBV24-1 combines with J gene TRBJ1-2; weak D call: TRBD1 (6 bases). V lost 7 bases and J lost 4, with 12 bases in between. CDR3 size: 13 residues. Germline V gene data show CDR1 as KGHDR and CDR2 as SFDVKD. The CDR3 DNA reads TGTGCCACCAGCGGGACATTGGCCTATGGCTACACCTTC. Its translation: CATSGTLAYGYTF.

This clonotype was observed many times. This chain connects TRBV7-8 to TRBJ1-5; TRBD1 might be the D (5 bases). CDR3 size: 16 residues. Germline loops: CDR1 SGHVS, CDR2 FQNEAQ. Trimming shortened V by 5 bases and J by 0 bases, and 14 bases separated the two germline ends. CDR3 nucleotide sequence: TGTGCCAGCAGCCCCCTCGCCGGGACTAGCAATCAGCCCCAGCATTTT. It encodes CASSPLAGTSNQPQHF.

This clonotype appeared many times. J is TRBJ2-1 and V is TRBV4-2, with a weak D call TRBD1 (6 bases). From germline, CDR1 is LGHNA and CDR2 YNFKEQ. CDR3 length equals 19 residues. With 0 bases removed from V and 0 bases from J, the gap between germline ends came to 18 bases. CDR3 residues: CASSQDGGGASNSYNEQFF. The CDR3 DNA sequence: TGTGCCAGCAGCCAAGATGGGGGCGGAGCGTCAAACTCCTACAATGAGCAGTTCTTC.

V is TRBV29-1 and J is TRBJ1-2, with TRBD1 matching over 9 bases. CDR3 length equals 17 residues. In germline, CDR1 is SQVTM, CDR2 ANQGSEA. V shed 6 bases and J 1 base; nucleotides not matched to a gene: 15. CDR3 DNA sequence: TGCAGCGTCCTATTTAGCTCCACAGGGGGCGGTAACTATGGCTACACCTTC. It translates to CSVLFSSTGGGNYGYTF.

This clonotype was observed at least ten times. The junction shows a germline mismatch at one end, possibly a read error. The CDR3 region has the DNA TGCAGCGTTGAAGAAGGTCCGATGGGACAGACATTATTC. Amino acid sequence: CSVEEGPMGQTLF. This chain links TRBV29-1 with TRBJ2-1, with 7 positions matching TRBD1. The CDR3 covers 13 residues. Germline V gene lookup returns CDR1 SQVTM and CDR2 ANQGSEA.

This clonotype was detected only a few times. The chain joins TRBV5-1 to TRBJ2-5; D remains unclear. The length of the CDR3 is 14 residues. Deletions cut 1 base from V and 4 bases from J, with 11 bases between. Germline V gene lookup returns CDR1 SGHRS and CDR2 YFSETQ. CDR3 loop: CASSLLEVVETQYF. As DNA, the CDR3 is TGCGCCAGCAGCTTGTTAGAGGTGGTAGAGACCCAGTACTTC.

This clonotype has more than one count but fewer than ten. This chain connects TRBV20-1 to TRBJ1-6, with 7 bases lining up with TRBD1. Germline V lookup: CDR1 DFQATT, CDR2 SNEGSKA (reference sequence). The CDR3 has 16 amino acids. Trimming took 3 bases from V and 9 from J; bases not matched to a gene: 14. DNA of the CDR3: TGCAGTGCTAGTGACAACCGGGACAGAAAGATTTCACCCCTCCACTTT. This sequence encodes CSASDNRDRKISPLHF.

This clonotype has at least ten counts. V gene TRBV4-1 combines with J gene TRBJ1-5; TRBD1 might be the D (6 bases). The CDR3 loop spans 16 amino acids. The germline V and J ends were trimmed by 0 bases and 1 base, with 10 bases remaining between them. CDR1 and CDR2 from the germline V gene are MGHRA and YSYEKL. CDR3 coding DNA: TGCGCCAGCAGCCAAGAGGGGGCTGGGAGCAATCAGCCCCAGCATTTT. Protein product: CASSQEGAGSNQPQHF.

In this sample, this clonotype turned up many times. The rearrangement links TRBV29-1 to TRBJ2-3; TRBD2 is a possible D gene (5 bases). The CDR3 contains 14 residues. V lost 3 bases, J lost 1 base, and 11 bases lay in between. Germline V CDR1 and CDR2: SQVTM, ANQGSEA. CDR3 sequence reads: CSVERGIGTDTQYF. Written as DNA, the CDR3 is TGCAGCGTTGAGAGAGGGATCGGCACAGATACGCAGTATTTT.

This clonotype was recorded at least ten times. The chain carries TRBV29-1 and TRBJ2-7; TRBD1 agrees at 7 bases. Germline V lookup: CDR1 SQVTM, CDR2 ANQGSEA. CDR3 length: 16 residues. Germline trimming cut 5 bases from V and 1 base from J; bases unmatched to any gene: 14. CDR3 nucleotides: TGCAGCGTTAGGGGGACAGCCGCTTCCCCTTCCTACGAGCAGTACTTC. Translation gives CSVRGTAASPSYEQYF.

Notes on this clonotype: No conserved phenylalanine or tryptophan ends this CDR3, so it is likely a read error. Because the CDR3's place on the DNA is in doubt, the DNA is left out and the CDR3 is given as listed by TCRdb. V is TRBV29-1 and J is TRBJ2-4; the table's TRBD1 call for D was not verified on the DNA. CDR1 SQVTM and CDR2 ANQGSEA come from the germline V gene. The CDR3 spans 15 amino acids, including both terminal residues. The chain's CDR3 is CSVVNRLGPKNIQDV.

This clonotype has a count of ten or more. This chain joins TRBV7-2 and TRBJ1-6; no clear D gene. The CDR3 runs to 16 residues. Germline V gene data show CDR1 as SGHTA and CDR2 as FQGNSA. With 0 bases removed from V and 7 bases from J, the gap between germline ends came to 13 bases. The CDR3 DNA reads as TGTGCCAGCAGCTTAGCGGGTCATCCCGCGAATTCACCCCTCCACTTT. It specifies CASSLAGHPANSPLHF.

The V and J genes are TRBV7-2 and TRBJ1-3; D gene unclear. The germline V gene has CDR1 SGHTA and CDR2 FQGNSA. The V end was cut by 2 bases, the J end by 2 bases, with 7 bases between. The CDR3 has 14 amino acids. CDR3 in DNA: TGTGCCAGCAGCTTACTACAGACTGGAAACACCATATATTTT. Translating it yields CASSLLQTGNTIYF.

This clonotype was seen a few times. J is TRBJ2-7 and V is TRBV28; 8 nucleotides line up with TRBD2. V shed 5 bases, J shed 3 bases, and the junction held 12 bases outside the gene matches. Germline CDR1 MDHEN, CDR2 SYDVKM. CDR3 length equals 16 residues. The CDR3 region is CASSLRLALPVYEQYF. The CDR3 nucleotides are TGTGCCAGCAGTCTCAGACTAGCGCTTCCCGTCTACGAGCAGTACTTC.

This clonotype has more than one count but fewer than ten. J is TRBJ2-3 and V is TRBV24-1, with D tentatively TRBD1 (5 bases). V was clipped by 3 bases and J by 5 bases, with 11 bases between them. Per germline, CDR1 KGHDR and CDR2 SFDVKD. CDR3 length: 14 residues. CDR3 in amino acids: CATSDRVTGDTQYF. In nucleotides, the CDR3 is TGTGCCACCAGTGATAGGGTCACAGGAGATACGCAGTATTTT.

This clonotype was detected ten times or more. The rearrangement joins TRBV7-2 to TRBJ1-5, with 7 bases that match TRBD1. Looked up from germline, CDR1 is SGHTA and CDR2 is FQGNSA. With V trimmed by 5 bases and J by 7 bases, 11 bases remained unmatched. The CDR3 spans 15 residues. Written as DNA, the CDR3 is TGTGCCAGCAGCGTCCAGGCGACAGGGATGCAGCCCCAGCATTTT. Translated, it gives CASSVQATGMQPQHF.

This clonotype occurred a few times. The V call is TRBV5-1, the J call TRBJ2-7; D is undetermined. The CDR3 is made up of 17 amino acids. Between the trimmed V and J ends, which lost 5 bases and 2 bases, there was a span of 23 bases. CDR1 and CDR2 (germline): SGHRS, YFSETQ. The CDR3 reads CASRPNGAGHLPYEQYF. The CDR3 DNA sequence: TGCGCCAGCAGACCCAATGGAGCCGGGCACCTACCCTACGAGCAGTACTTC.

The chain combines TRBV28 with TRBJ2-5, with D possibly being TRBD1 or TRBD2 (5 bases each). Trimming shortened V by 7 bases and J by 5 bases, and 23 bases separated the two germline ends. Germline assignment: CDR1 MDHEN and CDR2 SYDVKM. CDR3 length equals 16 residues. The CDR3 DNA reads as TGTGCCAGCAAGTTTGGGACCGGACGTCCAGGGGAGACCCAGTACTTC. Translating it yields CASKFGTGRPGETQYF. Supplemented by reference TRBV28 and TRBJ2-5, the full variable domain reads DVKVTQSSRYLVKRTGEKVFLECVQDMDHENMFWYRQDPGLGLRLIYFSYDVKMKEKGDIPEGYSVSREKKERFSLILESASTNQTSMYLCASKFGTGRPGETQYFGPGTRLLVL.